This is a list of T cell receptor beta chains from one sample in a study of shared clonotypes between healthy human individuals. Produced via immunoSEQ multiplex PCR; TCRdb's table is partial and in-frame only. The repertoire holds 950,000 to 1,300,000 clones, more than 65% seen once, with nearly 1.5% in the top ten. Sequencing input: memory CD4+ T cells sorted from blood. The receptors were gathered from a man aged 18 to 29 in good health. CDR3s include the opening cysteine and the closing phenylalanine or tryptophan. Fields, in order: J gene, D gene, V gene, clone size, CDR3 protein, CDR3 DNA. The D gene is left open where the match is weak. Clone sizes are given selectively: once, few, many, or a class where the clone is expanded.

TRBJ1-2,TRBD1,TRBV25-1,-,CASSGAGQGYYGYTF,TGTGCCAGCAGTGGGGCGGGACAGGGCTACTATGGCTACACCTTC
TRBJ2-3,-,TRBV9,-,CASSVQAGTDTQYF,TGTGCCAGCAGCGTCCAGGCAGGCACAGATACGCAGTATTTT
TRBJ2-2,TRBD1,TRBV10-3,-,CAYRQGAGSTGELFF,TGTGCCTACAGGCAGGGGGCAGGGTCAACCGGGGAGCTGTTTTTT
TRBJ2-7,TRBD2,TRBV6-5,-,CASSYSPSGDSYEQYF,TGTGCCAGCAGTTACTCTCCTAGCGGTGACTCCTACGAGCAGTACTTC
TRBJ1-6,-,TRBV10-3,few,CAISAFLLRGRDSPLHF,TGTGCCATCAGTGCCTTTTTATTACGGGGCCGTGATTCACCCCTCCACTTT
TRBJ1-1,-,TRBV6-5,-,CASSRGGDTEAFF,TGTGCCAGCAGCCGGGGGGGGGACACTGAAGCTTTCTTT
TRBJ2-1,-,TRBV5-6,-,CASSSYDEQFF,TGTGCCAGCAGCAGCTACGATGAGCAGTTCTTC
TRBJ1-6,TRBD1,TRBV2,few,CASSEAQNRGLPLHF,TGTGCCAGCAGTGAAGCGCAGAACAGGGGGCTCCCCCTCCACTTT
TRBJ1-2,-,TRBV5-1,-,CASSWGETNYGYTF,TGCGCCAGCAGCTGGGGGGAGACTAACTATGGCTACACCTTC
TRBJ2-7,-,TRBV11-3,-,CASSLRPDTGQYF,TGTGCCAGCAGCTTAAGGCCAGATACCGGGCAGTACTTC
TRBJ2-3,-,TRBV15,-,CATSRQTTQYF,TGTGCCACCAGCAGGCAGACGACGCAGTATTTT
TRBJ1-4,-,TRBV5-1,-,CASSFAGNEKLFF,TGCGCCAGCAGCTTTGCAGGGAATGAAAAACTGTTTTTT
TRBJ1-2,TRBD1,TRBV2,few,CASSEAWTGGGGYTF,TGTGCCAGCAGTGAAGCTTGGACAGGGGGAGGTGGCTACACCTTC
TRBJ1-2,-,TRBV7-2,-,CASSLEGTLIAGYTF,TGTGCCAGCAGCTTAGAGGGGACCCTTATAGCCGGCTACACCTTC
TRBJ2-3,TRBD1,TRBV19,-,CASSIGWDRGSDTQYF,TGTGCCAGTAGTATAGGGTGGGACAGGGGCTCAGATACGCAGTATTTT
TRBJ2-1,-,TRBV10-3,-,CAISQRGRGDNEQFF,TGTGCCATCAGTCAGAGGGGGCGGGGAGACAATGAGCAGTTCTTC
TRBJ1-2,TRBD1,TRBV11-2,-,CASSLDRGGLGYTF,TGTGCCAGCAGTTTGGACAGGGGAGGGTTGGGCTACACCTTC
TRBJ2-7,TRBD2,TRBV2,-,CASSEREGFAYEQYF,TGTGCCAGCAGTGAGCGGGAGGGGTTCGCCTACGAGCAGTACTTC
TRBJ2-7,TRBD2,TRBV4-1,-,CASSQGGGTYEQYF,TGCGCCAGCAGCCAAGGGGGGGGGACCTACGAGCAGTACTTC
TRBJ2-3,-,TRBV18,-,CASSGPPSSTDTQYF,TGTGCCAGCTCCGGTCCCCCCTCTAGCACAGATACGCAGTATTTT
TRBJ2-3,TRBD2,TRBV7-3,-,CASSLQTSGTQYF,TGTGCCAGCAGCTTACAGACTAGCGGTACGCAGTATTTT
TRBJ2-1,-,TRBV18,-,CASSPSQGSYNEQFF,TGTGCCAGCTCACCAAGCCAGGGGTCCTACAATGAGCAGTTCTTC
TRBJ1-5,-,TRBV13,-,CASSVSNQPQHF,TGTGCCAGCAGCGTTAGCAATCAGCCCCAGCATTTT
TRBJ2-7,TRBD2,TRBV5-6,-,CASSSTGLAGLYEQYF,TGTGCCAGCAGCTCCACGGGACTAGCGGGGCTCTACGAGCAGTACTTC
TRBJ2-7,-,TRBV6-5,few,CASSYLGTANEQYF,TGTGCCAGCAGTTATTTGGGGACTGCCAACGAGCAGTACTTC
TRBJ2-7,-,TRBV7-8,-,CASSFTKGSYEQYF,TGTGCCAGCAGCTTCACAAAGGGCTCCTACGAGCAGTACTTC
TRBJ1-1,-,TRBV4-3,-,CASSQGFLTEAFF,TGCGCCAGCAGCCAAGGATTTCTTACTGAAGCTTTCTTT
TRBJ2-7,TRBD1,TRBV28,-,CASRRQGNYEQYF,TGTGCCAGCAGGCGACAGGGGAACTACGAGCAGTACTTC
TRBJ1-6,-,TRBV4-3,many,CASSQDGGRGSPLHF,TGCGCCAGCAGCCAAGATGGGGGGCGGGGTTCACCCCTCCACTTT
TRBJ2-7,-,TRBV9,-,CASSVLWTDEQYF,TGTGCCAGCAGCGTTTTATGGACAGATGAGCAGTACTTC
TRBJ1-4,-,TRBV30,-,CAWSGGLNEKLFF,TGTGCCTGGAGTGGAGGGCTTAATGAAAAACTGTTTTTT
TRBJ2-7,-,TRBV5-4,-,CASSLWGFWSSYEQYF,TGTGCCAGCAGCCTGTGGGGATTTTGGAGCTCCTACGAGCAGTACTTC
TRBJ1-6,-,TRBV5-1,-,CASSGGGDKNSPLHF,TGCGCCAGCAGCGGGGGAGGAGATAAGAATTCACCCCTCCACTTT